A single sample gave rise to the 20 T cell receptor beta chains below, sequenced in a study of blood T cell repertoires in COVID-19. Assay: immunoSEQ multiplex PCR; the TCRdb copy retains only in-frame clones and omits some. The sample includes hundreds of thousands of clones, around 86% of them seen just once. Sample: peripheral blood. The receptors stem from a man aged 45-65 years with acute or convalescent COVID-19.

V usage is TRBV6-5 and J usage is TRBJ2-3; 7 bases line up with TRBD1. V shed 6 bases and J 6 bases; nucleotides not matched to a gene: 6. Germline CDR1 reads MNHEY; CDR2 reads SVGAGI. The length of the CDR3 is 13 residues. The CDR3 DNA follows: TGTGCCAGCAGGACAGGGCAATTGGATACGCAGTATTTT. Translated, it gives CASRTGQLDTQYF.

V usage is TRBV9 and J usage is TRBJ2-3; TRBD1 matches at 8 bases. The length of the CDR3 is 16 residues. Trimming cost V 4 bases and J 2 bases; bases outside gene matches: 9. In germline, CDR1 is SGDLS, CDR2 YYNGEE. In nucleotides, the CDR3 is TGTGCCAGCAGCTCCCAGCAGGACAGGGCCACAGATACGCAGTATTTT. Protein sequence: CASSSQQDRATDTQYF.

V and J are TRBV19 and TRBJ1-4, with 9 bases identical to TRBD1. CDR1 is LNHDA and CDR2 is SQIVND in the germline V gene (reference sequence). The V gene end was trimmed by 4 bases and the J gene end by 2 bases; junction bases not matched to a gene: 8. The CDR3 is 17 residues long. The CDR3 DNA reads TGTGCCAGTAGTAGACCGGGACAGGGAAGGACTAATGAAAAACTGTTTTTT. Its translation is CASSRPGQGRTNEKLFF.

V usage is TRBV18 and J usage is TRBJ1-1; TRBD1 matches 10 bases. This CDR3 comprises 15 residues. The trim removed 3 bases at V and 5 bases at J, leaving 6 bases unmatched. CDR1 is KGHSH, CDR2 LQKENI, per germline. CDR3 sequence reads: CASSPPGQGGTEAFF. The CDR3 nucleotides are TGTGCCAGCTCACCCCCCGGACAGGGGGGAACTGAAGCTTTCTTT.

V and J are TRBV30 and TRBJ2-3; TRBD2 aligns across 8 bases. V shed 5 bases and J 1 base; nucleotides not matched to a gene: 8. Per the germline V gene, CDR1 is GTSNPN and CDR2 is SVGIG (reference sequence). The CDR3 has 15 amino acids. The CDR3 protein is CAWGRRGARTDTQYF. DNA for the CDR3: TGTGCCTGGGGACGGCGGGGGGCGCGCACAGATACGCAGTATTTT.

J is TRBJ2-7 and V is TRBV6-5; 10 positions match TRBD1. The CDR3 spans 14 residues. The V segment lost 5 bases and the J segment 5 bases; nucleotides outside the gene matches: 6. CDR1 and CDR2 from the germline V gene are MNHEY and SVGAGI. The CDR3 nucleotides read TGTGCCAGCAGTACCGGGACAGGGGAAGACGAGCAGTACTTC. Residues: CASSTGTGEDEQYF.

The J gene is TRBJ1-5, the V gene TRBV28; D might be TRBD1 (5 bases). This CDR3 has 14 residues. Germline V gene sequence: CDR1 MDHEN, CDR2 SYDVKM. Between the trimmed V and J ends, which lost 3 bases and 4 bases, there was a span of 10 bases. The CDR3 DNA sequence: TGTGCCAGCAGTTTTCCGACAGAAAATCAGCCCCAGCATTTT. It codes for CASSFPTENQPQHF.

V usage is TRBV7-9 and J usage is TRBJ1-2; TRBD1 aligns across 12 bases. Germline values: CDR1 SEHNR, CDR2 FQNEAQ (reference sequence). The CDR3 length is 18 residues. Germline trimming cut 3 bases from V and 6 bases from J; bases unmatched to any gene: 14. The CDR3 region is CASSFPGQGALMNDGYTF. The CDR3 bases are TGTGCCAGCAGCTTCCCGGGACAGGGGGCTTTGATGAACGATGGCTACACCTTC.

The CDR3: CAWSVLQGRDGYTF. The CDR3 DNA reads as TGTGCCTGGAGTGTACTGCAGGGGCGTGATGGCTACACCTTC. The V call is TRBV30, the J call TRBJ1-2; a weak D match, TRBD1 (6 bases). Germline V CDR1 and CDR2: GTSNPN, SVGIG (reference sequence). Trimming shortened V by 0 bases and J by 6 bases, and 14 bases separated the two germline ends. This CDR3 is 14 amino acids long. The full variable domain, its missing parts supplied by reference TRBV30 and TRBJ1-2, is SQTIHQWPATLVQPVGSPLSLECTVEGTSNPNLYWYRQAAGRGLQLLFYSVGIGQISSEVPQNLSASRPQDRQFILSSKKLLLSDSGFYLCAWSVLQGRDGYTFGSGTRLTVV.

DNA of the CDR3: TGCGCCAGCAGTGTTGCAGGAGGGGACGAGCAGTACTTC. The encoded protein is CASSVAGGDEQYF. The gene calls are TRBV10-2 and TRBJ2-7; weak D call: TRBD2 (6 bases). Germline V gives CDR1 WSHSY, CDR2 SAAADI. The V and J ends lost 4 bases and 5 bases respectively, with 12 bases between them. CDR3 length: 13 residues.

The chain employs TRBV6-5 and TRBJ2-2; D may be TRBD2 (7 bases). V was shortened by 8 bases and J by 7 bases, with 17 bases between the two germline ends. The CDR3 totals 14 residues. Germline V CDR1 and CDR2: MNHEY, SVGAGI. CDR3 residues: CASRLGGLVGELFF. CDR3 nucleotides: TGTGCCAGCCGTTTGGGGGGGCTTGTCGGGGAGCTGTTTTTT.

The chain joins TRBV6-2 or TRBV6-3 to TRBJ1-2; D perhaps matches TRBD1 (5 bases). CDR1 MNHEY and CDR2 SVGEGT come from the germline V gene. Between the trimmed V and J ends, which lost 5 bases and 7 bases, there was a span of 17 bases. This CDR3 is 14 amino acids long. CDR3 in DNA: TGTGCCAGCAGTCCAAGGGACTACATCCTTGGCTACACCTTC. Protein product: CASSPRDYILGYTF.

The rearrangement joins TRBV5-5 to TRBJ1-1, with D tentatively TRBD1 (5 bases). CDR3 size: 13 residues. Germline CDR1 SGHKS, CDR2 YYEKEE (reference sequence). V gave up 1 base and J gave up 5 bases, with 9 bases separating them. The CDR3 region has the DNA TGTGCCAGCAGCTTGCAGGGTTCGACTGAAGCTTTCTTT. Translation: CASSLQGSTEAFF.

J is TRBJ2-5 and V is TRBV5-6, with 11 positions matching TRBD1. The CDR3 spans 17 residues. In germline, CDR1 is SGHDT, CDR2 YYEEEE. The ends lost 4 bases at V and 4 bases at J; junction bases unmatched: 12. The CDR3 bases are TGTGCCAGCAGCGGGATCCCGGACAGGGGGCGCAGAGAGACCCAGTACTTC. It specifies CASSGIPDRGRRETQYF. The full variable domain, in which reference TRBV5-6 and TRBJ2-5 provide the parts outside the CDR3, is DAGVTQSPTHLIKTRGQQVTLRCSPKSGHDTVSWYQQALGQGPQFIFQYYEEEERQRGNFPDRFSGHQFPNYSSELNVNALLLGDSALYLCASSGIPDRGRRETQYFGPGTRLLVL.

This chain joins TRBV7-6 and TRBJ2-7; TRBD1 matches at 7 bases. This CDR3 spans 15 amino acids. Unmatched junction bases numbered 3, after V lost 1 base and J lost 0 bases. Germline V gene data show CDR1 as SGHVS and CDR2 as FNYEAQ. CDR3 amino acids: CASSLGGTVSYEQYF. In DNA, the CDR3 is TGTGCCAGCAGCTTAGGTGGGACAGTCTCCTACGAGCAGTACTTC.

The rearrangement joins TRBV7-9 to TRBJ1-2; 8 bases line up with TRBD1. V shed 2 bases, J shed 0 bases, and the junction held 2 bases outside the gene matches. Germline values: CDR1 SEHNR, CDR2 FQNEAQ (reference sequence). The CDR3 loop spans 15 amino acids. The CDR3 DNA reads TGTGCCAGCAGCTTATGGACAGGGTCTAACTATGGCTACACCTTC. Its translation is CASSLWTGSNYGYTF.

V is TRBV5-1 and J is TRBJ2-3; 11 nucleotides agree with TRBD2. Germline lookup yields CDR1 SGHRS and CDR2 YFSETQ. The trim removed 2 bases at V and 3 bases at J, leaving 5 bases unmatched. CDR3 length: 16 residues. CDR3 DNA sequence: TGCGCCAGCAGCTTTGGTTCTAGCGGGGGGACAGATACGCAGTATTTT. Protein product: CASSFGSSGGTDTQYF.

This clone was seen a single time. The V gene is TRBV20-1, the J gene TRBJ2-7; weak D call: TRBD1 (5 bases). Germline CDR1 is DFQATT and CDR2 is SNEGSKA (reference sequence). This CDR3 is built from 11 residues. The V gene lost 3 bases and the J gene lost 3 bases, with 6 bases spanning the gap. The CDR3 coding sequence is TGCAGTGCTAGGGGGCTCTACGAGCAGTACTTC. Translation gives CSARGLYEQYF.

Here the CDR3 DNA reads TGTGCCAGTAGTATGGATAGGACGCGGGGGCGGTATCAGCCCCAGCATTTT. Translated, it gives CASSMDRTRGRYQPQHF. The chain combines TRBV19 with TRBJ1-5, with a tentative D call TRBD1 (6 bases). This CDR3 region has 17 residues. Germline V CDR1 and CDR2: LNHDA, SQIVND (reference sequence). V was cut by 3 bases and J by 5 bases, with 20 bases left in between.

The chain combines TRBV12-3 or TRBV12-4 with TRBJ1-2, with D perhaps matching TRBD1 (6 bases). Deletions cut 7 bases from V and 8 bases from J, with 17 bases between. This CDR3 is built from 13 residues. This CDR3 is CASTPRGGWGYTF. The DNA for the CDR3 is TGTGCCAGCACCCCCCGGGGGGGCTGGGGCTACACCTTC.